Here is one TCR beta chain with its context. No antigen is known for it. Per-base quality was not reported, and no clone a single base away is much larger than it. Genomic DNA was the input for TRB sequencing, which was run either with the immunoSEQ assay at survey resolution or with the hsTCRB kit. The published analysis was carried out like this. The immunoSEQ software was used for initial read processing, and the LymphoSeq R package was used for repertoire analyses. Clonality was computed as 1 minus normalized Shannon entropy, and a Gini coefficient was also calculated for each TRB dataset. Phenotypes of unsorted samples were inferred by mapping TRB sequences from sorted subsets of the recipient or donor onto the same recipient's unsorted samples. This immuneACCESS table, as held by TCRdb, lists in-frame sequences with V and J called but not all clones. Of the missing ones, under half trace to an unresolved V gene in checked studies; the others have no known cause. V, J and clone size are those of that table, while D and trimming were read from the DNA. For this sample the table gives 11,000 or so clones, of which roughly 95% were detected only once. 0.3% of the sample is held by the ten biggest clonotypes.

V sheds 0 bases and J sheds 3 bases, leaving 15 bases between their ends. The cysteine opens and the phenylalanine closes a CDR3 of 16 amino acids. The retained sequence is limited to the CDR3, 48 bases, with the frame set at the first base. Based on the germline V gene (reference sequence), the CDR1 and CDR2 sequences are MNHEY and SMNVEV. Related bone marrow donors provided peripheral blood samples on the day of marrow donation. Viable CD3+CD4+ or CD3+CD8+ cells that were CCR7+CD45RA+CD45RO-CD95-CD27+CD28+ were classified as naive T cells. Mononuclear cells from peripheral blood and bone marrow were separated by Ficoll-Hypaque density centrifugation and then cryopreserved. Sorting of CD4+ and CD8+ T cells, including naive and memory subsets, was performed by FACS on a FACSAria II. The data originate from a study of T cells after posttransplantation cyclophosphamide (TCRdb year 2016). Describing the broader study: The study tracked T cell repertoire reconstitution by TRB sequencing after myeloablative bone marrow transplantation using posttransplantation cyclophosphamide as GVHD prophylaxis. Antigen receptor sequencing was done on samples from 35 PTCy-treated patients and from some 15 related bone marrow donors of those patients. Blood from all 35 or so PTCy patients with 1-year posttransplant specimens was subjected to TRB sequencing. TRB sequencing was also done on up to about 3 additional blood samples from 2 to 5.2 years after transplant in 3 patients, and on pretransplant blood from several patients. TRA and TRB clonality were tightly correlated in several samples, so subsequent TCR analyses focused on TRB only. Public TRB sequences were queried against a database of over 3,500 sequences associated with responses to pathogens, tumor antigens, self-antigens and alloantigens.

What the study reported, not specific to this receptor: Donor-recipient similarity was low at 1-2 months but rose over the first year, and later blood repertoires were often dominated by donor CD8+ memory clones. Across the 45 patients, TRB clonality was highly associated with recipient CMV seropositivity and CMV reactivation, and diversity with PTCy was similar to that in the CNI/methotrexate controls. The TRB repertoires of T cells infiltrating skin or GI tract showed only limited overlap with the TRB repertoires of T cells in blood.

The TCR was taken from a man aged 25 to 40 in good health and a related stem cell transplant donor. Recombination joined TRBV27 with TRBJ2-7, with TRBD2 as a weak D call on 6 bases. The sequencing input was naive CD8+ T cells sorted from PBMCs. The CDR3 sequence is CASSLSSGGFGYEQYF. Here is the DNA: TGTGCCAGCAGTTTATCGAGCGGAGGGTTCGGCTACGAGCAGTACTTC.